What follows are 32 T cell receptor beta chains derived from one specimen sequenced in a study of blood T cells in healthy people across ages. A second PCR, run for about 7 to 12 cycles, used a sample-barcoded 5' primer plus a J-beta primer mix. TCRdb re-analysed the 5' RACE reads in MiXCR, keeping a single row per CDR3 protein. The sample has 380,000 or so distinct CDR3 sequences, more than 45% seen once; the top ten hold 50% to 65%. The sequenced sample consisted of blood. The receptors stem from a man between 60 and 75 years old in good health.

This chain uses TRBV29-1 with TRBJ2-1; 8 positions match TRBD1. V gave up 5 bases and J gave up 12 bases; unmatched junction bases: 12. The CDR3 consists of 13 residues. The germline V gene has CDR1 SQVTM and CDR2 ANQGSEA. The CDR3 here is CSVRDRFQCGQFF. Here the CDR3 DNA reads TGCAGCGTTAGGGACAGGTTTCAGTGTGGGCAGTTCTTC.

This clonotype has a handful of counts. This rearrangement joins TRBV20-1 to TRBJ2-5; D not certain. Germline CDR1 and CDR2: DFQATT and SNEGSKA (reference sequence). The CDR3 loop spans 15 amino acids. V was cut by 0 bases and J by 11 bases, with 22 bases left in between. The CDR3 nucleotides read TGCAGTGCTAGAGACGTGGGCGGACCTACATATGAGCAGTACTTC. It encodes CSARDVGGPTYEQYF.

This clonotype was detected only a few times. The CDR3 spells CATEPPDTYYEQYF. CDR3 nucleotide sequence: TGTGCCACCGAACCCCCGGACACCTACTACGAGCAGTACTTC. The V call is TRBV6-1, the J call TRBJ2-7, with D possibly being TRBD1 (5 bases). V shed 10 bases and J shed 3 bases, with 19 bases lying between them. CDR1 and CDR2 from the germline V gene are MNHNS and SASEGT. CDR3 length equals 14 residues.

This clonotype has just a few counts. The V gene is TRBV20-1, the J gene TRBJ2-3; possible D gene TRBD2, 5 bases. V was trimmed by 3 bases and J by 6 bases, leaving 7 bases between them. Germline loops: CDR1 DFQATT, CDR2 SNEGSKA (reference sequence). CDR3 size: 11 residues. For the CDR3, the DNA is TGCAGTGCTAGCGGCGGGGATACGCAGTATTTT. Its protein is CSASGGDTQYF.

V gene TRBV20-1 combines with J gene TRBJ2-7, with 7 nucleotides matching TRBD1. Germline CDR1 DFQATT, CDR2 SNEGSKA (reference sequence). This CDR3 has 12 residues. The V gene end was trimmed by 6 bases and the J gene end by 7 bases; junction bases not matched to a gene: 9. CDR3 nucleotides: TGCAGTGCCCACAGGGGTACGGGGGAGCAGTACTTC. Translating gives CSAHRGTGEQYF.

This rearrangement joins TRBV6-2 or TRBV6-3 to TRBJ1-4; no definite D call. Germline values: CDR1 MNHEY, CDR2 SVGEGT. V dropped 5 bases and J dropped 1 base, with 14 bases sitting between them. CDR3 length: 16 residues. CDR3 DNA sequence: TGTGCCAGCAGTCCCGGACGGATCGGAACTAATGAAAAACTGTTTTTT. This translates into CASSPGRIGTNEKLFF.

V and J are TRBV2 and TRBJ1-3; 8 bases are shared with TRBD1. This CDR3 comprises 15 residues. From germline, CDR1 is SNHLY and CDR2 FYNNEI. Trimming took 5 bases from V and 8 from J; bases not matched to a gene: 11. This CDR3 is CASSRERTGLHTIYF. DNA of the CDR3: TGTGCCAGCAGTCGGGAGAGGACAGGGTTGCACACCATATATTTT.

This chain joins TRBV3-1 and TRBJ1-2; a possible D gene is TRBD1 (6 bases). Trimming removed 6 bases at V and 2 bases at J, with 10 bases between. The CDR3 length is 13 residues. Per the germline V gene, CDR1 is LGHDT and CDR2 is YNNKEL (reference sequence). Here the CDR3 DNA reads TGTGCCAGCAGTTACAGGGTAAACTATGGCTACACCTTC. Amino acid sequence: CASSYRVNYGYTF.

This clonotype was recorded many times. An end of the junction differs from the germline gene, which may be a read error. This chain connects TRBV7-7 to TRBJ2-7, with 8 bases matching TRBD1. This CDR3 comprises 15 residues. Germline values: CDR1 SSHAT, CDR2 FNYEAQ (reference sequence). CDR3 DNA sequence: TGTGCTAGCAGCTTGAAGCAGGGGGCGGACTACGAGCAGTACTTC. It codes for CASSLKQGADYEQYF.

The chain uses TRBV6-6 and TRBJ2-1; 10 bases are a match to TRBD1. CDR1 is MNHNY, CDR2 SVGAGI, per germline (reference sequence). This CDR3 has 16 amino acids. V lost 2 bases, J lost 1 base, and 2 bases stayed unmatched. The CDR3 nucleotides are TGTGCCAGCAGTTACGGGGACAGGGGTTCCTACAATGAGCAGTTCTTC. Translated, it gives CASSYGDRGSYNEQFF.

This chain joins TRBV20-1 and TRBJ2-2; D perhaps matches TRBD2 (6 bases). CDR3 length: 14 amino acids. Trimming left V 5 bases short and J 4 bases short, with 14 bases between. Germline values: CDR1 DFQATT, CDR2 SNEGSKA (reference sequence). The DNA for the CDR3 is TGCAGTGCTGGGTGGCTAGCGAGCACCGGGGAGCTGTTTTTT. This encodes CSAGWLASTGELFF.

The chain uses TRBV18 and TRBJ2-1; D might be TRBD1 or TRBD2, each matching 5 bases. CDR1 and CDR2 from the germline V gene are KGHSH and LQKENI. The ends were cut back, 0 bases at V and 0 bases at J, with 9 bases in the middle. CDR3 size: 16 residues. The CDR3 here is CASSPPKGSSYNEQFF. As DNA, the CDR3 is TGTGCCAGCTCACCACCGAAGGGGAGCTCCTACAATGAGCAGTTCTTC. The whole variable domain, remainder taken from reference TRBV18 and TRBJ2-1, is NAGVMQNPRHLVRRRGQEARLRCSPMKGHSHVYWYRQLPEEGLKFMVYLQKENIIDESGMPKERFSAEFPKEGPSILRIQQVVRGDSAAYFCASSPPKGSSYNEQFFGPGTRLTVL.

This chain links TRBV20-1 with TRBJ2-4; D gene uncertain. This CDR3 has 15 amino acids. Trimming took off 5 bases at V and 15 bases at J, with 29 bases between the two ends. The germline gives CDR1 DFQATT, CDR2 SNEGSKA (reference sequence). The CDR3 DNA follows: TGCAGTGCTCCCTTCCCTCTTATTTTCTCCTACGAGCGGTACTTC. Translating it yields CSAPFPLIFSYERYF.

This clonotype was seen more than once but under ten times. The V call is TRBV10-2, the J call TRBJ2-7; TRBD2 is a possible D gene (5 bases). Germline V lookup: CDR1 WSHSY, CDR2 SAAADI. The germline V and J ends were trimmed by 8 bases and 3 bases, with 11 bases remaining between them. This CDR3 spans 12 amino acids. CDR3 bases: TGCGCCAGCGGAGGAATGGACTACGAGCAGTACTTC. Translation: CASGGMDYEQYF.

This clonotype was counted between two and nine times. The chain joins TRBV20-1 to TRBJ2-3; D is perhaps TRBD1 (5 bases). Looked up from germline, CDR1 is DFQATT and CDR2 is SNEGSKA (reference sequence). The CDR3 runs 16 residues. The germline V and J ends were trimmed by 0 bases and 0 bases, with 13 bases remaining between them. The CDR3 coding sequence is TGCAGTGCTAGAGATTGGGGCTCCACTAGCACAGATACGCAGTATTTT. Its protein is CSARDWGSTSTDTQYF.

The V gene is TRBV4-2, the J gene TRBJ2-3, with D perhaps matching TRBD1 (6 bases). V was pared by 4 bases and J by 5 bases, with 13 bases between. The CDR3 runs to 14 residues. CDR1 LGHNA and CDR2 YNFKEQ come from the germline V gene. CDR3 residues: CASSPGQSQDTQYF. CDR3 nucleotide sequence: TGTGCCAGCAGCCCTGGACAGAGTCAAGATACGCAGTATTTT.

The rearrangement joins TRBV10-3 to TRBJ2-6; a weak D match, TRBD1 (7 bases). CDR1 and CDR2 from the germline V gene are ENHRY and SYGVKD. Trimming pared 8 bases from V and 0 bases from J, leaving 17 bases between. The CDR3 consists of 17 residues. CDR3 protein: CAISAGQISSGANVLTF. DNA for the CDR3: TGTGCCATCTCGGCGGGACAGATATCCTCTGGGGCCAACGTCCTGACTTTC.

The J gene is TRBJ2-1, the V gene TRBV7-2; no definite D call. The V gene's germline CDR1 is SGHTA and CDR2 FQGNSA. Trimming removed 1 base from V and 15 bases from J, with 16 bases in between. The CDR3 runs to 13 residues. CDR3: CASSLVPQALGFF. The CDR3, as DNA: TGTGCCAGCAGCTTAGTACCGCAGGCCCTGGGGTTCTTC.

This clonotype was recorded many times. The V call is TRBV7-6, the J call TRBJ2-3; 9 bases align to TRBD2. The CDR3 runs 16 residues. Germline assignment: CDR1 SGHVS and CDR2 FNYEAQ. V was pared by 0 bases and J by 5 bases, with 6 bases of the junction left unmatched. The chain's CDR3 is CASSLASGGRVDTQYF. CDR3 DNA sequence: TGTGCCAGCAGCTTAGCTAGCGGGGGCCGAGTAGATACGCAGTATTTT.

The gene calls are TRBV15 and TRBJ2-3; a weak D match, TRBD2 (5 bases). Trimming removed 3 bases at V and 4 bases at J, with 5 bases between. The CDR3 spans 12 residues. Looked up from germline, CDR1 is LNHNV and CDR2 is YYDKDF (reference sequence). The CDR3 sequence: CATSRGADTQYF. The CDR3 coding sequence is TGTGCCACCAGCAGGGGAGCAGATACGCAGTATTTT. The whole variable domain, filled in from reference TRBV15 and TRBJ2-3, reads DAMVIQNPRYQVTQFGKPVTLSCSQTLNHNVMYWYQQKSSQAPKLLFHYYDKDFNNEADTPDNFQSRRPNTSFCFLDIRSPGLGDTAMYLCATSRGADTQYFGPGTRLTVL.

V usage is TRBV12-3 or TRBV12-4 and J usage is TRBJ1-2, with a possible D match to TRBD1 (6 bases). The CDR3 is 13 residues long. V was pared by 4 bases and J by 2 bases, with 8 bases between. The CDR3 region is CASSWQGNYGYTF. Written as DNA, the CDR3 is TGTGCCAGCAGTTGGCAGGGGAACTATGGCTACACCTTC.

The V gene is TRBV20-1, the J gene TRBJ2-3; 10 bases fit TRBD2. The CDR3 loop spans 15 amino acids. The germline V gene has CDR1 DFQATT and CDR2 SNEGSKA (reference sequence). V was pared by 1 base and J by 4 bases, with 5 bases of the junction left unmatched. The CDR3 DNA sequence: TGCAGTGCTAGAGTTCCAGCGGGAGGGCCAGATACGCAGTATTTT. The encoded protein is CSARVPAGGPDTQYF.

This clonotype was counted ten times or more. J is TRBJ2-1 and V is TRBV12-3 or TRBV12-4; D is perhaps TRBD2 (7 bases). Between the trimmed V and J ends, which lost 5 bases and 4 bases, there was a span of 15 bases. There are 15 residues in the CDR3. CDR3 region: CASSPQRGQYNEQFF. CDR3 coding DNA: TGTGCCAGCAGTCCTCAGCGGGGACAATACAATGAGCAGTTCTTC.

On this clonotype itself: A read error is possible here, since a much larger clone lies one base away. The V call is TRBV11-1, the J call TRBJ2-6, with D hard to call. V lost 2 bases and J 4 bases, leaving 9 bases between the germline ends. Germline-derived CDR1 and CDR2 are SGHAT and FQDESV (reference sequence). The CDR3 is 15 amino acids. The DNA of the CDR3 is TGTGCCAGCAGCTTAATTGTATCCGGGGCCAACGTCCTGACTTTC. Translating it yields CASSLIVSGANVLTF.

This sequence joins TRBV28 and TRBJ2-7, with D maybe TRBD1 (5 bases). This CDR3 has 15 amino acids. The V gene lost 2 bases and the J gene lost 2 bases, with 13 bases spanning the gap. Germline V gene lookup returns CDR1 MDHEN and CDR2 SYDVKM. CDR3 nucleotides: TGTGCCAGCAGTTTAGCGAAGTCAGGGCCCTACGAGCAGTACTTC. Translated, it gives CASSLAKSGPYEQYF.

This clonotype was recorded many times. V gene TRBV7-9 combines with J gene TRBJ1-2, with D possibly matching TRBD1 (6 bases). V was trimmed by 5 bases and J by 2 bases, leaving 12 bases between them. The CDR3 loop spans 14 amino acids. Germline V lookup: CDR1 SEHNR, CDR2 FQNEAQ (reference sequence). The CDR3 reads CASSLGTGNYGYTF. The CDR3 coding sequence is TGTGCCAGCAGCCTGGGAACAGGGAACTATGGCTACACCTTC. Complete variable domain (other parts from reference TRBV7-9 and TRBJ1-2): DTGVSQNPRHKITKRGQNVTFRCDPISEHNRLYWYRQTLGQGPEFLTYFQNEAQLEKSRLLSDRFSAERPKGSFSTLEIQRTEQGDSAMYLCASSLGTGNYGYTFGSGTRLTVV.

This clonotype was seen a few times. The genes are TRBV5-1 and TRBJ2-1; the match to TRBD2 covers 10 bases. In germline, CDR1 is SGHRS, CDR2 YFSETQ. V lost 5 bases and J lost 2; bases outside the gene matches: 4. This CDR3 region has 15 residues. CDR3 amino acids: CASRRTSGTYNEQFF. The CDR3 coding sequence is TGCGCCAGCAGACGAACTAGCGGGACCTACAATGAGCAGTTCTTC.

V and J are TRBV29-1 and TRBJ2-5, with 7 bases identical to TRBD2. CDR1 and CDR2 from the germline V gene are SQVTM and ANQGSEA. The CDR3 covers 13 residues. V gave up 4 bases and J gave up 5 bases; unmatched junction bases: 7. The CDR3 sequence is CSVGEEGGETQYF. CDR3 coding DNA: TGCAGCGTTGGGGAGGAGGGAGGGGAGACCCAGTACTTC.

CDR3 sequence (DNA): TGTGCCAGCAGTTACCTACCGGTAAACTATGGCTACACCTTC. It yields the protein CASSYLPVNYGYTF. The rearrangement uses TRBV6-5 and TRBJ1-2; unclear D gene. In germline, CDR1 is MNHEY, CDR2 SVGAGI. CDR3 length equals 14 residues. Trimming stripped 2 bases from V and 2 bases from J, with 9 bases between.

V is TRBV30 and J is TRBJ2-3; perhaps TRBD2 as D (6 bases). V lost 2 bases and J lost 0, with 12 bases in between. Germline-derived CDR1 and CDR2 are GTSNPN and SVGIG (reference sequence). This CDR3 region has 15 residues. The CDR3: CAWSQNSGSTDTQYF. The CDR3 DNA sequence: TGTGCCTGGAGTCAGAATAGCGGAAGCACAGATACGCAGTATTTT. Full variable domain (remainder filled in from reference TRBV30 and TRBJ2-3): SQTIHQWPATLVQPVGSPLSLECTVEGTSNPNLYWYRQAAGRGLQLLFYSVGIGQISSEVPQNLSASRPQDRQFILSSKKLLLSDSGFYLCAWSQNSGSTDTQYFGPGTRLTVL.

This clonotype was found a few times. The chain combines TRBV2 with TRBJ2-5, with D perhaps TRBD1 (7 bases). V shed 2 bases and J shed 1 base, with 20 bases lying between them. The CDR3 covers 18 residues. Germline V gene data show CDR1 as SNHLY and CDR2 as FYNNEI. The CDR3 here is CASSESAGGRLLQETQYF. The CDR3 bases are TGTGCCAGCAGTGAATCGGCAGGGGGGCGTCTCCTCCAAGAGACCCAGTACTTC. Full variable domain (outside the CDR3, taken from reference TRBV2 and TRBJ2-5): EPEVTQTPSHQVTQMGQEVILRCVPISNHLYFYWYRQILGQKVEFLVSFYNNEISEKSEIFDDQFSVERPDGSNFTLKIRSTKLEDSAMYFCASSESAGGRLLQETQYFGPGTRLLVL.

The chain recombines TRBV12-3 or TRBV12-4 with TRBJ2-5; 7 bases map to TRBD2. The assigned J gene may be wrong: the sequence end matches TRBJ2-7 better. The CDR3 is 17 amino acids. The CDR3 coding sequence is TGTGCCAGCAGGCCGACGAATACCGGGACTAACTTTGGCGAGCAGTACTTC. Residues: CASRPTNTGTNFGEQYF.